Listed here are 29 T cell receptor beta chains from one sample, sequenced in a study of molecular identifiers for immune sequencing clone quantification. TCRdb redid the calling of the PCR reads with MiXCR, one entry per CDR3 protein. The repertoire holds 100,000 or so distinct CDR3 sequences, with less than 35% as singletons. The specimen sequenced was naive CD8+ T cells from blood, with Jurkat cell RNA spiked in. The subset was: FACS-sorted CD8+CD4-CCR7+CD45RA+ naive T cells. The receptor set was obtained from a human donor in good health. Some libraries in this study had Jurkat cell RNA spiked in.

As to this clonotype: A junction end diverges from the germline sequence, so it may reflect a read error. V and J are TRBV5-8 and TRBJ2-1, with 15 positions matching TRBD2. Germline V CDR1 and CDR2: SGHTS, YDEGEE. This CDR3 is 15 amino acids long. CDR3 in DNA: TGTGCCAGCAGCCCGGGACTAGCGGGAGGCAATGAGCAGCTCTTC. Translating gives CASSPGLAGGNEQLF. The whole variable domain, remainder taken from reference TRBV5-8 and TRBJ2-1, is EAGVTQSPTHLIKTRGQQATLRCSPISGHTSVYWYQQALGLGLQFLLWYDEGEERNRGNFPPRFSGRQFPNYSSELNVNALELEDSALYLCASSPGLAGGNEQLFGPGTRLTVL.

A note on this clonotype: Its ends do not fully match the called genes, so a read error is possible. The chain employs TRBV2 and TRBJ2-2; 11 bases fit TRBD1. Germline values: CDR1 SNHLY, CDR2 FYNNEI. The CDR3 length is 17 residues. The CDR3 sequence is CASSGTRDRGNTGEQSF. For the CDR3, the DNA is TGTGCCAGCAGTGGGACCCGGGACAGGGGGAACACCGGGGAGCAGTCTTTT.

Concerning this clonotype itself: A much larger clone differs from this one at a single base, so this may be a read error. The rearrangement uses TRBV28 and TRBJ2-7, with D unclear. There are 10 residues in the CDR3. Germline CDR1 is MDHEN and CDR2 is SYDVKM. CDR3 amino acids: CASSRYGQYF. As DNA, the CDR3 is TGTGCCAGCAGTCGCTACGGGCAGTACTTC.

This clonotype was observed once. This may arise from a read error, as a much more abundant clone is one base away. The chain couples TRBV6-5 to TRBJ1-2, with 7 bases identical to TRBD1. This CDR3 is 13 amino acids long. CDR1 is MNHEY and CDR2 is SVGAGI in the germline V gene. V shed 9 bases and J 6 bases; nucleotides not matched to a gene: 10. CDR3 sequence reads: CASLGTEYDGYTF. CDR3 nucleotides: TGTGCCAGTTTAGGGACAGAGTATGATGGCTACACCTTC.

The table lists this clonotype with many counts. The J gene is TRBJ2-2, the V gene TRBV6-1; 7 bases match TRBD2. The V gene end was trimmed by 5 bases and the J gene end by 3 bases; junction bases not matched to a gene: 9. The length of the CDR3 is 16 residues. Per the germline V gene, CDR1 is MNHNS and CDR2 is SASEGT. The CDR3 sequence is CASSPKPGGDTGELFF. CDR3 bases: TGTGCCAGCAGTCCGAAACCGGGAGGTGACACCGGGGAGCTGTTTTTT.

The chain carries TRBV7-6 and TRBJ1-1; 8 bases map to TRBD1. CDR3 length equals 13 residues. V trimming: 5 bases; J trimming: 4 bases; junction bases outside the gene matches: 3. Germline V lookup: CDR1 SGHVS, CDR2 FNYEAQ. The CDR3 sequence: CASSHRGGTEAFF. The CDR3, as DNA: TGTGCCAGCAGCCACAGGGGGGGCACTGAAGCTTTCTTT.

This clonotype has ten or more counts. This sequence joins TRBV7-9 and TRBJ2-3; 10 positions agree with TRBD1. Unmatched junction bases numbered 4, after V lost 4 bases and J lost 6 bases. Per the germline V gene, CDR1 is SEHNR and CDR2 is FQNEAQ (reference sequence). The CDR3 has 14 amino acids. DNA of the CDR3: TGTGCCAGCAGCTCCGACAGGGGGCAGGATACGCAGTATTTT. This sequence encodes CASSSDRGQDTQYF.

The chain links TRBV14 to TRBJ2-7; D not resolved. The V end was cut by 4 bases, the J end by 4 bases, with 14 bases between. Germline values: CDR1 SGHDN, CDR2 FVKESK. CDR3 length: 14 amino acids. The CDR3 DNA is TGTGCCAGCAGCCGAGGCTCAAGCTGGTACGAGCAGTACTTC. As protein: CASSRGSSWYEQYF.

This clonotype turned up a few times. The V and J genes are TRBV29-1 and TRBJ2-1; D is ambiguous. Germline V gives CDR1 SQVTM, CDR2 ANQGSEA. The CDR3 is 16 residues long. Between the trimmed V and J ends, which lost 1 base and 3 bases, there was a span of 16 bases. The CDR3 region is CSVEVVSRILYNEQFF. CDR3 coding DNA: TGCAGCGTTGAAGTCGTTAGCCGGATCCTCTACAATGAGCAGTTCTTC.

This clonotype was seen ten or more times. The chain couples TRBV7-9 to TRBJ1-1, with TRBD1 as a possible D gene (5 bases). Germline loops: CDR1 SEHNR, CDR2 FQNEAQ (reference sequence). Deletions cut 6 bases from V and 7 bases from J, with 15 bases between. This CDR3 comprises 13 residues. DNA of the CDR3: TGTGCCAGCAGTTCTCAGGGACGGGGTGAAGCTTTCTTT. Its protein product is CASSSQGRGEAFF. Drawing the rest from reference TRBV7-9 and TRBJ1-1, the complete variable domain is DTGVSQNPRHKITKRGQNVTFRCDPISEHNRLYWYRQTLGQGPEFLTYFQNEAQLEKSRLLSDRFSAERPKGSFSTLEIQRTEQGDSAMYLCASSSQGRGEAFFGQGTRLTVV.

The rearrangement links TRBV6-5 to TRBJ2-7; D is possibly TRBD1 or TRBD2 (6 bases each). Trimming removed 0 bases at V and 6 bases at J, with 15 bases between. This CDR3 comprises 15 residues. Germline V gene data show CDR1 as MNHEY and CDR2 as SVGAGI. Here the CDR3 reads CASSYSRGEESEQYF. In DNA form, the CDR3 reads TGTGCCAGCAGTTACTCGAGGGGGGAGGAATCCGAGCAGTACTTC.

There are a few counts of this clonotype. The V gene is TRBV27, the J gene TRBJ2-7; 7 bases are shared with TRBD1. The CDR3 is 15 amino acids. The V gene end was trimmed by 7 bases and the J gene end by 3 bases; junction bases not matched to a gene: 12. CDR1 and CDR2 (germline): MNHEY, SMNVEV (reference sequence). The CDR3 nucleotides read TGTGCCAGCATGCCCACCGGGACAGTGGACTACGAGCAGTACTTC. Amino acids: CASMPTGTVDYEQYF.

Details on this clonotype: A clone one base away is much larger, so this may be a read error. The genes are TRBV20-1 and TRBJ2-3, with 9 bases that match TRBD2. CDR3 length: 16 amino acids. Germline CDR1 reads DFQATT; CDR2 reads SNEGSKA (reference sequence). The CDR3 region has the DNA TGCAGTGCTAGAGATGGCGGGAGGGGCGGCACAGAAACGCAGTATTTT. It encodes CSARDGGRGGTETQYF.

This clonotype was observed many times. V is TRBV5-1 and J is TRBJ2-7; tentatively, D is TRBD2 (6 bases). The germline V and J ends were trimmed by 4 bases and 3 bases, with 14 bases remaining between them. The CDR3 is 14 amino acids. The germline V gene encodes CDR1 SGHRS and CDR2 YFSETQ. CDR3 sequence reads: CASSHPGLGYEQYF. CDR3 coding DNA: TGCGCCAGCAGCCACCCGGGACTGGGCTACGAGCAGTACTTC.

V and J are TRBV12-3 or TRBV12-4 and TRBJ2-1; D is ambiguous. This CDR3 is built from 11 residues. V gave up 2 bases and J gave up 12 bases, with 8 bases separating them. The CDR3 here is CASSLRQLQFF. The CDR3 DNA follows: TGTGCCAGCAGTTTACGCCAGTTGCAGTTCTTC.

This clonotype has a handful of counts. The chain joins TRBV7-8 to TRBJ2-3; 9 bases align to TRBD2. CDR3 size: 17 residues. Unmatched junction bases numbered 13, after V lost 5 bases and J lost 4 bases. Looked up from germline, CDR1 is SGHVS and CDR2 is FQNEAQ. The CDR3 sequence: CASSPMRGGRAPDTQYF. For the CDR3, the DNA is TGTGCCAGCAGCCCAATGAGGGGCGGGAGGGCCCCAGATACGCAGTATTTT.

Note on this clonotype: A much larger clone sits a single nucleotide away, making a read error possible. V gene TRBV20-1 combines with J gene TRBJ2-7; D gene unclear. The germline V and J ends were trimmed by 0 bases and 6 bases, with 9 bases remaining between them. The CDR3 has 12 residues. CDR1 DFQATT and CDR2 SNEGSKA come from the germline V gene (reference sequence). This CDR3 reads CSAREARFEQYF. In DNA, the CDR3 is TGCAGTGCTAGAGAGGCCCGATTCGAGCAGTACTTC.

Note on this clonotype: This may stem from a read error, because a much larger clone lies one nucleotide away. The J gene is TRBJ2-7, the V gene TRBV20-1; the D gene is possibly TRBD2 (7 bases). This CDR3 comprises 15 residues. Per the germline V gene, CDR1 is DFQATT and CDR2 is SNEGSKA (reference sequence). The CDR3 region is CSARDLVRGGYEQDF. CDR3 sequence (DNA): TGCAGTGCTAGAGATCTGGTCAGGGGAGGGTACGAGCAGGACTTC.

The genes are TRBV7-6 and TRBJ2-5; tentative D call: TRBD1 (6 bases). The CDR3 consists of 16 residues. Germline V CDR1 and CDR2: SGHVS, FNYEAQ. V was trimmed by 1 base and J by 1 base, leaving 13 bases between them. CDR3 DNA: TGTGCCAGCAGCTTAGATGTCCGGGACATCCAAGAGACCCAGTACTTC. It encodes CASSLDVRDIQETQYF. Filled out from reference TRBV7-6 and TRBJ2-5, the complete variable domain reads GAGVSQSPRYKVTKRGQDVALRCDPISGHVSLYWYRQALGQGPEFLTYFNYEAQQDKSGLPNDRFSAERPEGSISTLTIQRTEQRDSAMYRCASSLDVRDIQETQYFGPGTRLLVL.

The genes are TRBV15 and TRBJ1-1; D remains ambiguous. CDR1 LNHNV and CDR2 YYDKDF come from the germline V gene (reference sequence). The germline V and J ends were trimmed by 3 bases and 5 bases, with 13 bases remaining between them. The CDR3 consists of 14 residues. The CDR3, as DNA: TGTGCCACCAGCAGGGGCTTCGGGGTGACTGAAGCTTTCTTT. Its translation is CATSRGFGVTEAFF.

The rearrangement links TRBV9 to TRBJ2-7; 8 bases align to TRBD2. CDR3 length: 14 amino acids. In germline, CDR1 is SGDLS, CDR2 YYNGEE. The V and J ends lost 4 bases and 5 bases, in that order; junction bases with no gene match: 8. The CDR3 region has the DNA TGTGCCAGCAGCCTCGGGAGGGGTGTCCACGAGCAGTACTTC. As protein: CASSLGRGVHEQYF.

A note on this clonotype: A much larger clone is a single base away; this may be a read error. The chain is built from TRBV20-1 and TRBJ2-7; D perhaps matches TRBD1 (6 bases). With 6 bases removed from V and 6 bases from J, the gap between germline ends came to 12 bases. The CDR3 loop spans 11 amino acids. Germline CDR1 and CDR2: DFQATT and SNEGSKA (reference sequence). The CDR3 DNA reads TGCAGTGCAGAACAGGGAGCCGAGCAGTACTTC. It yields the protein CSAEQGAEQYF.

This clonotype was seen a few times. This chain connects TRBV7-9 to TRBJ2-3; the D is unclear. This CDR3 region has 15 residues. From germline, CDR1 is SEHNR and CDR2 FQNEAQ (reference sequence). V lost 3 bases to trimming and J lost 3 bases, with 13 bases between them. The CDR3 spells CASSLGGRATDTQYF. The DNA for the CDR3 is TGTGCCAGCAGCTTGGGCGGAAGAGCTACAGATACGCAGTATTTT.

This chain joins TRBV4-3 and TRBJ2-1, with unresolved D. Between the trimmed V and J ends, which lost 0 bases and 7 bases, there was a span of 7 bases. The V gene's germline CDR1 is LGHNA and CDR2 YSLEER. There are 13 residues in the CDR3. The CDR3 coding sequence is TGCGCCAGCAGCCAAGAGGGGTGGAATGAGCAGTTCTTC. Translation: CASSQEGWNEQFF.

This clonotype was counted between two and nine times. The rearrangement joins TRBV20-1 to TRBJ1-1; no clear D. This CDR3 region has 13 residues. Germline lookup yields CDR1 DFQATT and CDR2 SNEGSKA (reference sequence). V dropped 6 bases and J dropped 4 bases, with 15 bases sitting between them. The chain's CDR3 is CSAQGSDRTEAFF. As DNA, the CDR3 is TGCAGTGCCCAAGGGTCGGATCGCACTGAAGCTTTCTTT.

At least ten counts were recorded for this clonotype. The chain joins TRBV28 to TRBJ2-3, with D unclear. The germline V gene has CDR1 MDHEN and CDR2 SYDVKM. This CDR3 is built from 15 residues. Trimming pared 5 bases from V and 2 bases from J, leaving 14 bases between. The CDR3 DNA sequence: TGTGCCAGCAGTCCCACGGTGCCCTTCACAGATACGCAGTATTTT. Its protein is CASSPTVPFTDTQYF.

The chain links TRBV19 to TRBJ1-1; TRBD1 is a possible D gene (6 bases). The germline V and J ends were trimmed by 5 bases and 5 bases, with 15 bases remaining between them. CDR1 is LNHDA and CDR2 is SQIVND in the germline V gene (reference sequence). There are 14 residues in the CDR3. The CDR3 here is CASSVNRELTEAFF. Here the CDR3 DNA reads TGTGCCAGTAGTGTAAACAGGGAGTTAACTGAAGCTTTCTTT.

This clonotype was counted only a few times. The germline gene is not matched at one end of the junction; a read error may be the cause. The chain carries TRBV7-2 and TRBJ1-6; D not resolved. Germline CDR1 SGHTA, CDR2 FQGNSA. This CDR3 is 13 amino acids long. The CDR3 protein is CSSSIGLNSPLHF. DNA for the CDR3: TGTTCCAGCAGCATAGGGCTAAATTCACCCCTCCACTTT. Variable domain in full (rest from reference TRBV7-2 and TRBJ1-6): GAGVSQSPSNKVTEKGKDVELRCDPISGHTALYWYRQSLGQGLEFLIYFQGNSAPDKSGLPSDRFSAERTGGSVSTLTIQRTQQEDSAVYLCSSSIGLNSPLHFGNGTRLTVT.

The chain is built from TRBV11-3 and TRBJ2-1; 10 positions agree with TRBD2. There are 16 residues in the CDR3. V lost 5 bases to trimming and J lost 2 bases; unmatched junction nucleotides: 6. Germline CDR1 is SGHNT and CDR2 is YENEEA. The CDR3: CASSAHGTSAYNEQFF. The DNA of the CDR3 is TGTGCCAGCAGCGCCCACGGGACTAGCGCCTACAATGAGCAGTTCTTC.